These 9 T cell receptor beta chains came from one sample sequenced in a study of cytomegalovirus exposure and HLA in healthy donors. Primers included in the PCR were 60 Vbeta and 13 Jbeta primers. Assay used: immunoSEQ multiplex PCR; TCRdb lists only in-frame clones, some missing. This repertoire shows 110,000 to 150,000 clones, over 60% found once; its top ten account for 1.5% to 2%. The material sequenced was PBMCs. The source is a woman younger than 45 in good health and CMV-seronegative.

V and J are TRBV6-5 and TRBJ1-2; D remains ambiguous. Trimming shortened V by 0 bases and J by 3 bases, and 8 bases separated the two germline ends. Germline V CDR1 and CDR2: MNHEY, SVGAGI. The CDR3 loop spans 14 amino acids. CDR3 bases: TGTGCCAGCAGTTACTCCGGGGTGGACTATGGCTACACCTTC. The encoded protein is CASSYSGVDYGYTF.

The chain carries TRBV27 and TRBJ1-2; TRBD1 aligns across 7 bases. CDR3 length: 14 amino acids. CDR1 and CDR2 from the germline V gene are MNHEY and SMNVEV (reference sequence). V lost 5 bases, J lost 8 bases, and 11 bases stayed unmatched. CDR3 in amino acids: CASSTLQGMEGYTF. CDR3 nucleotide sequence: TGTGCCAGCAGTACCCTACAGGGGATGGAGGGCTACACCTTC.

The chain carries TRBV5-1 and TRBJ1-4; D remains unclear. This CDR3 is built from 14 residues. V shed 2 bases and J shed 0 bases, with 5 bases lying between them. CDR1 SGHRS and CDR2 YFSETQ come from the germline V gene. Here the CDR3 DNA reads TGCGCCAGCAGCTTACTTTCAACTAATGAAAAACTGTTTTTT. This translates into CASSLLSTNEKLFF.

This clone was observed a few times. The chain employs TRBV5-5 and TRBJ1-1, with D hard to call. The CDR3 is 13 amino acids. The V end lost 1 base, the J end lost 1 base, and 5 bases lay between the germline ends. Per germline, CDR1 SGHKS and CDR2 YYEKEE (reference sequence). The DNA of the CDR3 is TGTGCCAGCAGCTTGTGGAGGAACACTGAAGCTTTCTTT. Its protein is CASSLWRNTEAFF.

In this sample, this clone turned up a few times. This rearrangement joins TRBV7-9 to TRBJ2-3; TRBD2 might be the D (6 bases). Germline V gives CDR1 SEHNR, CDR2 FQNEAQ (reference sequence). Trimming stripped 1 base from V and 6 bases from J, with 8 bases between. The CDR3 has 13 residues. The CDR3 loop is CASSLGDSDTQYF. CDR3 in DNA: TGTGCCAGCAGCTTAGGGGACTCGGATACGCAGTATTTT.

V and J are TRBV11-2 and TRBJ2-1, with a weak D call TRBD2 (6 bases). CDR3 length: 12 amino acids. The germline V gene encodes CDR1 SGHAT and CDR2 FQNNGV. V shed 5 bases and J shed 7 bases, with 9 bases lying between them. CDR3 coding DNA: TGTGCCAGCAGCCCCCTAGCGAATGAGCAGTTCTTC. It translates to CASSPLANEQFF.

V and J are TRBV12-5 and TRBJ2-3; D gene uncertain. Germline V gives CDR1 LGHNT, CDR2 FRNRAP. V gave up 0 bases and J gave up 6 bases, with 10 bases separating them. There are 14 residues in the CDR3. CDR3 sequence: CASGLVPPADTQYF. The CDR3 nucleotides are TGTGCTAGTGGTTTGGTACCCCCCGCGGATACGCAGTATTTT.

This chain joins TRBV5-1 and TRBJ2-1, with TRBD2 as a possible D gene (6 bases). CDR3 length equals 15 residues. V was clipped by 4 bases and J by 0 bases, with 11 bases between them. Germline CDR1 SGHRS, CDR2 YFSETQ. The CDR3 nucleotides read TGCGCCAGCAGCACGGGAGAGAGCTCCTACAATGAGCAGTTCTTC. Its protein product is CASSTGESSYNEQFF.

This clone was picked up one time. V is TRBV4-1 and J is TRBJ1-4, with D hard to call. CDR1 is MGHRA, CDR2 YSYEKL, per germline. The CDR3 has 17 amino acids. V was trimmed by 3 bases and J by 5 bases, leaving 19 bases between them. CDR3 in DNA: TGCGCCAGCAGCCATCTCCCCCCAGAACGGGGAAATGAAAAACTGTTTTTT. Protein sequence: CASSHLPPERGNEKLFF.